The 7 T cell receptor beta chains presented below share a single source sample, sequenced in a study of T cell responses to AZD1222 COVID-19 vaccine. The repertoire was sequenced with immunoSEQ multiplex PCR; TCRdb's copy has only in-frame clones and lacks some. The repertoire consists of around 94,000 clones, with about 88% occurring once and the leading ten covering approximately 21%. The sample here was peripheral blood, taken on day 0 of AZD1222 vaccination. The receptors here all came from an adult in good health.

The CDR3 region is CASSHPRRGGQETQYF. DNA of the CDR3: TGTGCCAGCAGCCATCCCAGGCGGGGGGGACAAGAGACCCAGTACTTC. This chain links TRBV3-1 (or the pseudogene TRBV3-2) with TRBJ2-5, with 9 bases identical to TRBD2. Germline lookup yields CDR1 LGHDT and CDR2 YNNKEL (reference sequence). This CDR3 is built from 16 residues. J was trimmed by 2 bases and V by 3 bases; bases with no gene match: 7.

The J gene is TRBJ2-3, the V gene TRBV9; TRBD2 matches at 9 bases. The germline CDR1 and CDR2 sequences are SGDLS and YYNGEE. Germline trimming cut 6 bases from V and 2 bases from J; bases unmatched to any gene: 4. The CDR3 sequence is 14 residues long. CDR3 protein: CASKAGGFTDTQYF. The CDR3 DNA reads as TGTGCCAGCAAAGCGGGAGGTTTCACAGATACGCAGTATTTT.

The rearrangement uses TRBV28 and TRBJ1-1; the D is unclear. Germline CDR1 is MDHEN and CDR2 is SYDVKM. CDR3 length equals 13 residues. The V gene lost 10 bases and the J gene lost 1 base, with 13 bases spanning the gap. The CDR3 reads CATLELPNTEAFF. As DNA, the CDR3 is TGTGCCACCCTGGAATTACCGAACACTGAAGCTTTCTTT.

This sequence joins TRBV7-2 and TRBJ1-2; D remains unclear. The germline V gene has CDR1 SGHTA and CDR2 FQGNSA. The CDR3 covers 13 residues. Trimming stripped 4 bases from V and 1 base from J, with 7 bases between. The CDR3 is CASSSPVNYGYTF. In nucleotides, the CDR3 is TGTGCCAGCAGCTCACCCGTTAACTATGGCTACACCTTC.

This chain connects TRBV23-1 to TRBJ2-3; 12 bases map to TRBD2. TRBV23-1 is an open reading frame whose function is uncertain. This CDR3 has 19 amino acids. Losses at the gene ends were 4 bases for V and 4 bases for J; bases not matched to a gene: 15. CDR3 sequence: CASSLIEATSGRRPDTQYF. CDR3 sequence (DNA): TGCGCCAGCAGTCTTATAGAGGCCACTAGCGGGAGGCGCCCAGATACGCAGTATTTT.

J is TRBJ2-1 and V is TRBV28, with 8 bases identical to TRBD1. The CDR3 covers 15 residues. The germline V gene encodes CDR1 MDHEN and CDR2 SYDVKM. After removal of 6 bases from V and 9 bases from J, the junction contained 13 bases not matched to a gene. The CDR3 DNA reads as TGTGCCAGCAGCTCGACAGGGGCGAACGTGGGTGAGCAGTTCTTC. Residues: CASSSTGANVGEQFF.

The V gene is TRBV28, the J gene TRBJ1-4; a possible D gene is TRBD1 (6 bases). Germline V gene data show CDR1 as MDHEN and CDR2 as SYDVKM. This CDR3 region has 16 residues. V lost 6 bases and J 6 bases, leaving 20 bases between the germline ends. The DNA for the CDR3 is TGTGCCAGCAGCCTACAAACAGGGATGGTGGATGAAAAACTGTTTTTT. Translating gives CASSLQTGMVDEKLFF. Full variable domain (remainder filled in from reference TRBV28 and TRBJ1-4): DVKVTQSSRYLVKRTGEKVFLECVQDMDHENMFWYRQDPGLGLRLIYFSYDVKMKEKGDIPEGYSVSREKKERFSLILESASTNQTSMYLCASSLQTGMVDEKLFFGSGTQLSVL.